This entry lists 27 T cell receptor beta chains sequenced from one sample in a study of blood T cells in healthy people across ages. With a J-beta primer mix and a sample-barcoded 5' primer, a second PCR ran about 7 to 11 cycles. TCRdb re-derived calls from the 5' RACE reads in MiXCR, one entry per CDR3 protein. The sample contains approximately 730,000 distinct CDR3 sequences, around 40% of which appear only once. Sequencing was done on a sample of blood. Receptors were obtained from a woman between 55 and 75 years old in good health.

The chain employs TRBV12-3 or TRBV12-4 and TRBJ2-1; D gene uncertain. Trimming took 3 bases from V and 1 from J, leaving 7 bases between them. There are 14 residues in the CDR3. CDR3 loop: CASSFDTSYNEQFF. Here the CDR3 DNA reads TGTGCCAGCAGTTTTGATACTTCCTACAATGAGCAGTTCTTC.

The CDR3 is CSVHRQWETQYF. The CDR3 bases are TGCAGCGTTCACCGTCAATGGGAGACCCAGTACTTC. V usage is TRBV29-1 and J usage is TRBJ2-5; D gene uncertain. CDR3 length: 12 residues. Germline CDR1 SQVTM, CDR2 ANQGSEA. V shed 5 bases and J shed 5 bases, with 12 bases lying between them.

This chain joins TRBV3-1 and TRBJ2-3; 9 nucleotides align to TRBD2. CDR3 length: 19 residues. The germline V gene has CDR1 LGHDT and CDR2 YNNKEL (reference sequence). Trimming at V came to 5 bases and at J to 5 bases, leaving 20 bases not matched to a gene. Here the CDR3 DNA reads TGTGCCAGCAGCGTGCGTTTTCTTACGAGCGGGGGGCATGGAGATACGCAGTATTTT. It yields the protein CASSVRFLTSGGHGDTQYF.

There are a few counts of this clonotype. V is TRBV9 and J is TRBJ2-1; perhaps TRBD2 as D (5 bases). Germline V gene sequence: CDR1 SGDLS, CDR2 YYNGEE. The V end lost 4 bases, the J end lost 0 bases, and 11 bases lay between the germline ends. The CDR3 totals 15 residues. CDR3 coding DNA: TGTGCCAGCAGCTTTGACGGGAACTCCTACAATGAGCAGTTCTTC. Protein: CASSFDGNSYNEQFF.

The chain joins TRBV20-1 to TRBJ1-5; a weak D match, TRBD1 (6 bases). This CDR3 is built from 17 residues. V was shortened by 3 bases and J by 0 bases, with 18 bases between the two germline ends. Germline loops: CDR1 DFQATT, CDR2 SNEGSKA (reference sequence). The DNA of the CDR3 is TGCAGTGCTAGCCGAGGGCAGGGGACTTATAGCAATCAGCCCCAGCATTTT. Amino acids: CSASRGQGTYSNQPQHF.

The chain has TRBV7-9 and TRBJ2-1; D unresolved. Germline CDR1 reads SEHNR; CDR2 reads FQNEAQ (reference sequence). Trimming cost V 4 bases and J 8 bases, with 15 bases left between them. The CDR3 extends over 14 amino acids. The CDR3 region has the DNA TGTGCCAGCAGCTCCCTCGGACGTCGGGATGAGCAGTTCTTC. Encoded protein: CASSSLGRRDEQFF.

This clonotype was counted many times. The rearrangement joins TRBV4-2 to TRBJ2-1, with 9 bases fitting TRBD2. Losses at the gene ends were 0 bases for V and 4 bases for J; bases not matched to a gene: 4. CDR1 is LGHNA and CDR2 is YNFKEQ in the germline V gene. The CDR3 contains 16 residues. Here the CDR3 reads CASSQEVAGGYNEQFF. Here the CDR3 DNA reads TGTGCCAGCAGCCAAGAGGTTGCGGGGGGGTACAATGAGCAGTTCTTC.

The chain uses TRBV7-3 and TRBJ1-3; D unclear. Germline V CDR1 and CDR2: SGHTA, FQGTGA. The V end was cut by 5 bases, the J end by 3 bases, with 11 bases between. The CDR3 is 14 amino acids. CDR3: CASSPFQGGNTIYF. Here the CDR3 DNA reads TGTGCCAGCAGCCCCTTTCAAGGTGGAAACACCATATATTTT.

With respect to this clonotype: A much more abundant neighbour one base away suggests this may be a read error. The chain employs TRBV24-1 and TRBJ2-1; D may be TRBD2 (6 bases). The CDR3 has 13 amino acids. CDR1 and CDR2 (germline): KGHDR, SFDVKD. In DNA, the CDR3 is TGTGTCACCTCAGCGGGTGCTGGGAATGAGCAGTTCTTC. This translates into CVTSAGAGNEQFF.

V is TRBV27 and J is TRBJ1-2, with D uncertain. In germline, CDR1 is MNHEY, CDR2 SMNVEV (reference sequence). This CDR3 comprises 15 residues. Trimming took off 4 bases at V and 3 bases at J, with 15 bases between the two ends. The CDR3: CASSSSLANHYGYTF. The CDR3 region has the DNA TGTGCCAGCAGTTCCTCCCTTGCCAATCACTATGGCTACACCTTC.

V usage is TRBV20-1 and J usage is TRBJ2-1, with 7 bases fitting TRBD2. Germline CDR1 reads DFQATT; CDR2 reads SNEGSKA (reference sequence). The CDR3 totals 17 residues. V shed 1 base and J 7 bases; nucleotides not matched to a gene: 16. In nucleotides, the CDR3 is TGCAGTGCTAGAGGCTGGGAGGGCAAGACTTCCCTTAATGAGCAGTTCTTC. Translated: CSARGWEGKTSLNEQFF.

The rearrangement uses TRBV20-1 and TRBJ2-1, with 10 bases fitting TRBD2. Germline CDR1 reads DFQATT; CDR2 reads SNEGSKA (reference sequence). The junction had 11 bases not matched to a gene; V was cut back by 2 bases and J by 7 bases. The CDR3 totals 16 residues. The CDR3 DNA reads TGCAGTGCTAGACTAGCGGGAGTGTTATCTTGGAATGAGCAGTTCTTC. This translates into CSARLAGVLSWNEQFF.

In this sample, this clonotype turned up once. The rearrangement links TRBV7-9 to TRBJ2-4; TRBD2 matches at 9 bases. The germline gives CDR1 SEHNR, CDR2 FQNEAQ (reference sequence). CDR3 length equals 19 residues. J was trimmed by 13 bases and V by 3 bases; bases with no gene match: 25. This CDR3 reads CASSFGGGGRAWTLIGQYF. The CDR3 nucleotides are TGTGCCAGCAGCTTTGGCGGGGGGGGCCGAGCTTGGACTCTGATCGGGCAGTACTTC. The whole variable domain, filled in from reference TRBV7-9 and TRBJ2-4, reads DTGVSQNPRHKITKRGQNVTFRCDPISEHNRLYWYRQTLGQGPEFLTYFQNEAQLEKSRLLSDRFSAERPKGSFSTLEIQRTEQGDSAMYLCASSFGGGGRAWTLIGQYFGAGTRLSVL.

The chain uses TRBV20-1 and TRBJ1-2, with TRBD1 identical over 7 bases. Germline trimming cut 5 bases from V and 1 base from J; bases unmatched to any gene: 4. Germline CDR1 reads DFQATT; CDR2 reads SNEGSKA (reference sequence). The CDR3 runs to 13 residues. As DNA, the CDR3 is TGCAGTGCTCACGACAGGGATAACTATGGCTACACCTTC. This codes for CSAHDRDNYGYTF.

The chain employs TRBV7-9 and TRBJ2-7, with a weak D call TRBD2 (7 bases). With 5 bases removed from V and 5 bases from J, the gap between germline ends came to 16 bases. Germline V gene sequence: CDR1 SEHNR, CDR2 FQNEAQ (reference sequence). The CDR3 spans 14 residues. The CDR3 DNA reads as TGTGCCAGCAGCCCGCACGGGGGGCGGAACGAGCAGTACTTC. Residues: CASSPHGGRNEQYF.

This clonotype was seen a few times. The V and J genes are TRBV7-2 and TRBJ2-3; D uncertain. CDR1 and CDR2 (germline): SGHTA, FQGNSA. The CDR3 spans 16 residues. V lost 5 bases and J lost 0, with 15 bases in between. This CDR3 is CASSQGLALSTDTQYF. The CDR3 DNA follows: TGTGCCAGCAGCCAAGGGCTCGCTTTAAGCACAGATACGCAGTATTTT.

The rearrangement uses TRBV5-1 and TRBJ2-7; 7 bases line up with TRBD1. Trimming took 5 bases from V and 3 from J; bases not matched to a gene: 8. The CDR3 covers 14 residues. Germline lookup yields CDR1 SGHRS and CDR2 YFSETQ. The CDR3 spells CASRLPGQNYEQYF. The CDR3 DNA sequence: TGCGCCAGCAGGTTACCGGGACAGAACTACGAGCAGTACTTC.

The chain combines TRBV14 with TRBJ2-1; 10 bases line up with TRBD1. J was trimmed by 4 bases and V by 6 bases; bases with no gene match: 12. The CDR3 loop spans 17 amino acids. The germline V gene encodes CDR1 SGHDN and CDR2 FVKESK. The CDR3 DNA reads as TGTGCCAGCAGACCCCTCGCCGGGACAGGGGAGTACAATGAGCAGTTCTTC. This encodes CASRPLAGTGEYNEQFF.

This clonotype was observed a few times. The rearrangement uses TRBV20-1 and TRBJ2-3; possibly TRBD2 for D (7 bases). This CDR3 is 15 amino acids long. The germline gives CDR1 DFQATT, CDR2 SNEGSKA (reference sequence). V shed 3 bases and J shed 3 bases, with 16 bases lying between them. The CDR3 loop is CSARTERGATDTQYF. The CDR3 nucleotides read TGCAGTGCTAGGACAGAACGGGGGGCGACAGATACGCAGTATTTT.

The chain employs TRBV20-1 and TRBJ1-1, with 12 bases matching TRBD1. The trim removed 0 bases at V and 5 bases at J, leaving 10 bases unmatched. The CDR3 runs 17 residues. Per the germline V gene, CDR1 is DFQATT and CDR2 is SNEGSKA (reference sequence). CDR3 coding DNA: TGCAGTGCTAGAGACCCGGGACAGGGGGCGTTCGGTACTGAAGCTTTCTTT. It codes for CSARDPGQGAFGTEAFF.

The chain employs TRBV20-1 and TRBJ1-1; maybe TRBD1 (5 bases). This CDR3 has 14 amino acids. Trimming cost V 3 bases and J 3 bases, with 14 bases left between them. Germline CDR1 is DFQATT and CDR2 is SNEGSKA (reference sequence). The CDR3 bases are TGCAGTGCTAGTCGAGGGGCGAGGGACACTGAAGCTTTCTTT. It is translated as CSASRGARDTEAFF.

This clonotype was picked up a small number of times. The rearrangement uses TRBV4-2 and TRBJ1-2, with 9 bases lining up with TRBD1. Losses at the gene ends were 0 bases for V and 0 bases for J; bases not matched to a gene: 5. The germline CDR1 and CDR2 sequences are LGHNA and YNFKEQ. This CDR3 has 17 residues. The CDR3 DNA is TGTGCCAGCAGCCAAGACGTCACAGGGGGCACTAACTATGGCTACACCTTC. It encodes CASSQDVTGGTNYGYTF.

The V gene is TRBV20-1, the J gene TRBJ2-1, with 7 positions matching TRBD2. The germline V gene has CDR1 DFQATT and CDR2 SNEGSKA (reference sequence). The CDR3 is made up of 15 amino acids. The ends lost 0 bases at V and 4 bases at J; junction bases unmatched: 6. CDR3 sequence (DNA): TGCAGTGCTAGAGACACAAAGCGGGGATACAATGAGCAGTTCTTC. It translates to CSARDTKRGYNEQFF.

CDR3 region: CASSDAGASPYEQYF. DNA of the CDR3: TGTGCCAGCAGTGACGCCGGGGCTAGCCCCTACGAGCAGTACTTC. J is TRBJ2-7 and V is TRBV25-1, with D perhaps TRBD1 or TRBD2 (5 bases each). V was trimmed by 3 bases and J by 2 bases, leaving 14 bases between them. Germline CDR1 MGHDK, CDR2 SYGVNS. The CDR3 is 15 amino acids.

The V and J genes are TRBV7-6 and TRBJ2-5; TRBD1 matches at 8 bases. The CDR3 sequence is 18 residues long. V trimming: 0 bases; J trimming: 4 bases; junction bases outside the gene matches: 13. Germline V gene lookup returns CDR1 SGHVS and CDR2 FNYEAQ. CDR3 sequence: CASSLAYGTGPEGETQYF. The CDR3 DNA is TGTGCCAGCAGCTTAGCTTATGGGACAGGCCCAGAGGGAGAGACCCAGTACTTC.

The chain uses TRBV12-3 or TRBV12-4 and TRBJ1-2, with 9 bases matching TRBD1. Trimming cost V 6 bases and J 5 bases; bases outside gene matches: 7. The length of the CDR3 is 14 residues. The DNA of the CDR3 is TGTGCCAGCAGGCAACAGGGGGCAGGGTATGGCTACACCTTC. Amino acid sequence: CASRQQGAGYGYTF.

The V call is TRBV5-1, the J call TRBJ1-1; D gene unclear. The length of the CDR3 is 13 residues. Trimming removed 1 base from V and 2 bases from J, with 6 bases in between. Germline V gives CDR1 SGHRS, CDR2 YFSETQ. The DNA of the CDR3 is TGCGCCAGCAGCTTGAACGATAACACTGAAGCTTTCTTT. It translates to CASSLNDNTEAFF.